The T cell receptor (beta chain) described here comes from a study of blood T cell repertoires in COVID-19. V shed 1 base and J shed 0 bases, with 14 bases lying between them. The CDR3 has 17 residues. Looked up from germline, CDR1 is MDHEN and CDR2 is SYDVKM. Original data processing: Amplification of reference gene primers was used by the study to estimate nucleated cell counts. Using immunoSEQ multiplex PCR, the repertoire was profiled, and TCRdb retains in-frame clones only, with some absent. The V and J calls and the clone size are those of that table, but D and trimming were determined from the DNA. The sample has some 250,000 clones, roughly 80% seen once; the top ten hold under 5.5%.

Sequencing input: peripheral blood. The receptor was derived from a man in his fifties or sixties with acute or convalescent COVID-19. This chain uses TRBV28 with TRBJ2-3; TRBD2 is a possible D gene (6 bases). The CDR3 region has the DNA TGTGCCAGCAGTTTATCGGCGTTTAGCGGTAGCACAGATACGCAGTATTTT. Amino acids: CASSLSAFSGSTDTQYF.